This is a list of T cell receptor beta chains from one sample in a study of OX40 agonist ivuxolimab in advanced cancers. Only in-frame clones appear in the TCRdb table, and some are missing; sequencing was by immunoSEQ multiplex PCR. The repertoire has 100,000 or so clones, approximately 89% of them found once; the top ten carry approximately 0.58%. Sample: CD4+ or CD8+ T cells sorted from blood, taken in a trial of the OX40 agonist ivuxolimab. The receptors stem from an adult with an advanced solid tumor such as melanoma, head and neck, liver or kidney cancer. CDR3s leave out the opening cysteine and the closing phenylalanine or tryptophan. Fields, in order: J gene, V gene, CDR3 protein.

J gene: TRBJ2-7
V gene: TRBV27
CDR3 protein: ASSKQGKAYEQY

J gene: TRBJ2-5
V gene: TRBV5-1
CDR3 protein: ASSWDLWTQY

J gene: TRBJ1-1
V gene: TRBV7-9
CDR3 protein: ASSLTENTEAF

J gene: TRBJ2-7
V gene: TRBV19
CDR3 protein: ASSITGSSGRAYVYEQY

J gene: TRBJ1-6
V gene: TRBV28
CDR3 protein: ASNGQSPGHNSPLH

J gene: TRBJ1-4
V gene: TRBV28
CDR3 protein: ASSFSTVGGIEKLF

J gene: TRBJ2-1
V gene: TRBV2
CDR3 protein: ASRGGRALNEQF

J gene: TRBJ1-3
V gene: TRBV12-5
CDR3 protein: ASGLDVGNTIY

J gene: TRBJ2-1
V gene: TRBV11-2
CDR3 protein: ASSRTASRTGMDEQF

J gene: TRBJ2-4
V gene: TRBV10-1
CDR3 protein: ASSDVASHGIQY

J gene: TRBJ2-2
V gene: TRBV4-2
CDR3 protein: ASSQTGTNTGELF

J gene: TRBJ2-1
V gene: TRBV2
CDR3 protein: ASWGLAVYNEQF

J gene: TRBJ2-1
V gene: TRBV19
CDR3 protein: ASSTTVYLAGGPMEEQF

J gene: TRBJ2-7
V gene: TRBV5-1
CDR3 protein: ASSSGTGVFYSYEQY

J gene: TRBJ2-2
V gene: TRBV19
CDR3 protein: ASSTSNTGELF

J gene: TRBJ2-7
V gene: TRBV5-1
CDR3 protein: ASSFLAGASYEQY

J gene: TRBJ2-3
V gene: TRBV19
CDR3 protein: ASSIISGAMADTQY

J gene: TRBJ2-1
V gene: TRBV18
CDR3 protein: ASSRAPSSYNEQF

J gene: TRBJ2-3
V gene: TRBV7-9
CDR3 protein: ASSLGLAGGDTQY

J gene: TRBJ2-6
V gene: TRBV15
CDR3 protein: ATSRGGLDGANVLT

J gene: TRBJ1-2
V gene: TRBV19
CDR3 protein: ASSMGWTTSGYGYT

J gene: TRBJ2-3
V gene: TRBV2
CDR3 protein: ASSSGTSYPTDTQY

J gene: TRBJ2-2
V gene: TRBV28
CDR3 protein: ASSLSRGITGELF

J gene: TRBJ1-2
V gene: TRBV27
CDR3 protein: ASSGRDYGYT

J gene: TRBJ1-5
V gene: TRBV9
CDR3 protein: ASSVGKGKDQPQH

J gene: TRBJ2-2
V gene: TRBV9
CDR3 protein: ASSPRTSGTGGELF

J gene: TRBJ2-1
V gene: TRBV5-1
CDR3 protein: ASSIRTGQDQF

J gene: TRBJ2-1
V gene: TRBV18
CDR3 protein: ASSPRRYNEQF